The 5 T cell receptor beta chains in this list originate from one sample, sequenced in a study of blood T cell repertoires in COVID-19. Repertoires were generated with immunoSEQ multiplex PCR, while TCRdb's copy carries only in-frame clones and drops some. The repertoire has fewer than 200,000 clones, more than 80% of them found once; the top ten carry approximately 10%. Sequenced: peripheral blood. The receptor set was obtained from a woman in her 40s with COVID-19, enrolled during active disease.

The CDR3 sequence is CASSLFSGAYNEQFF. The CDR3 DNA reads TGTGCCAGCAGCTTGTTTAGCGGGGCCTACAATGAGCAGTTCTTC. The chain joins TRBV7-9 to TRBJ2-1; the match to TRBD2 covers 8 bases. CDR3 length: 15 amino acids. Germline V lookup: CDR1 SEHNR, CDR2 FQNEAQ (reference sequence). V lost 3 bases to trimming and J lost 2 bases; unmatched junction nucleotides: 3. The full variable domain, rest sourced from reference TRBV7-9 and TRBJ2-1, is DTGVSQNPRHKITKRGQNVTFRCDPISEHNRLYWYRQTLGQGPEFLTYFQNEAQLEKSRLLSDRFSAERPKGSFSTLEIQRTEQGDSAMYLCASSLFSGAYNEQFFGPGTRLTVL.

V is TRBV2 and J is TRBJ2-7, with TRBD2 as a possible D gene (7 bases). This CDR3 has 13 amino acids. V dropped 8 bases and J dropped 2 bases, with 13 bases sitting between them. Germline V gene sequence: CDR1 SNHLY, CDR2 FYNNEI. DNA of the CDR3: TGTGCCAGCGAGGGGGGGGCCCCCTACGAGCAGTACTTC. Protein product: CASEGGAPYEQYF.

This clone was observed a few times. The genes are TRBV6-5 and TRBJ2-1; 7 nucleotides line up with TRBD1. The trim removed 6 bases at V and 0 bases at J, leaving 5 bases unmatched. Germline values: CDR1 MNHEY, CDR2 SVGAGI. The CDR3 consists of 15 residues. This CDR3 reads CASSLQGSSYNEQFF. The DNA of the CDR3 is TGTGCCAGCAGCTTACAGGGGAGCTCCTACAATGAGCAGTTCTTC.

This chain uses TRBV7-9 with TRBJ2-5, with unresolved D. V shed 1 base and J shed 2 bases, with 8 bases lying between them. Germline lookup yields CDR1 SEHNR and CDR2 FQNEAQ (reference sequence). This CDR3 contains 14 residues. The CDR3 loop reads CASSLGLAQETQYF. The CDR3 nucleotides are TGTGCCAGCAGCTTAGGGTTGGCTCAAGAGACCCAGTACTTC.

The chain is built from TRBV4-1 and TRBJ1-4; 10 bases fit TRBD1. Germline V gene lookup returns CDR1 MGHRA and CDR2 YSYEKL. Trimming cost V 4 bases and J 8 bases; bases outside gene matches: 4. The CDR3 is 14 amino acids. The CDR3 DNA follows: TGCGCCAGCAGCCCGACAGGGGGCGGAGAAAAACTGTTTTTT. Translation: CASSPTGGGEKLFF.